This TCR beta chain stems from a study of blood T cell repertoires in COVID-19. Patients of the Seattle cohort, enrolled during active infection, were followed longitudinally. In the original analysis: Reference gene primer amplification gave nucleated cell count estimates. This table comes from immunoSEQ multiplex PCR, and its TCRdb copy is limited to in-frame clones, with some not included. The D gene and trimming were derived from the DNA, and the V and J assignments and clone size from that table. The data hold 100,000 to 150,000 clones, with around 81% observed a single time. The CDR3 has 15 residues. The V and J ends lost 2 bases and 6 bases respectively, with 14 bases between them. The germline gives CDR1 KGHSH, CDR2 LQKENI.

The chain has TRBV18 and TRBJ2-1, with D maybe TRBD2 (5 bases). The sequencing sample was made of peripheral blood. The receptor's source is a man younger than 45 with COVID-19, enrolled during active disease. For the CDR3, the DNA is TGTGCCAGCTCACCAGCTGGAGGTTCAGTCAATGAGCAGTTCTTC. Its protein product is CASSPAGGSVNEQFF.